This T cell receptor (beta chain) was sequenced in a study of shared T cell receptors in the human thymus. The V gene end was trimmed by 1 base and the J gene end by 7 bases; junction bases not matched to a gene: 7. Germline V gene data show CDR1 as LNHNV and CDR2 as YYDKDF (reference sequence). The CDR3 covers 15 residues. Using immunoSEQ multiplex PCR, the repertoire was profiled, and TCRdb retains in-frame clones only, with some absent. The profile shows roughly 660,000 clones, roughly 90% of them singletons. A further study also used this sample, focusing on human thymus T cells. From that paper: Donation came from healthy Finnish infants having corrective surgery for congenital heart defects. The source of the thymus tissue was resections taken during corrective heart surgery. Overlap was high between thymic repertoires from unrelated individuals, as reported in related research.

This TCR was sampled from a boy in the first two years of life with a congenital heart defect. The chain combines TRBV15 with TRBJ2-5; 9 bases line up with TRBD2. The sequenced sample was thymocytes. CDR3 DNA sequence: TGTGCCACCAGCAGAGGGCGGGAGGGCCAGGGGACCCAGTACTTC. Its translation: CATSRGREGQGTQYF.